Listed below are T cell receptor beta chains from one sample, sequenced in a study of monozygotic twins with inflammatory bowel disease. TCRdb reprocessed the 5' RACE reads and keeps a single row for each CDR3 protein, giving no DNA. The record lists approximately 400,000 distinct CDR3 sequences, of which the ten most abundant hold 2% to 2.5%. Material for sequencing was blood. These receptors originate from a human donor with ulcerative colitis or Crohn's disease, or a healthy co-twin of an affected twin (not recorded which). Each CDR3 is given with its conserved first and last residue.

CDR3: CASSYRAGGGYTF
V: TRBV2
J: TRBJ1-2

CDR3: CASSLEAPQGSYGYTF
V: TRBV5-1
J: TRBJ1-2

CDR3: CASSLGLPALNTEAFF
V: TRBV12-3/TRBV12-4
J: TRBJ1-1

CDR3: CASSRTGVEETQYF
V: TRBV7-3
J: TRBJ2-5

CDR3: CASSDPLGGGGTDTQYF
V: TRBV25-1
J: TRBJ2-3

CDR3: CAISAIGDQPQHF
V: TRBV10-3
J: TRBJ1-5

CDR3: CASSYFGGTNYEQYF
V: TRBV5-1
J: TRBJ2-7

CDR3: CASSQIGTGLGPQHF
V: TRBV2
J: TRBJ1-5

CDR3: CASSSQGAGEQYF
V: TRBV7-9
J: TRBJ2-7

CDR3: CASSANVRDRGRNSNQPQHF
V: TRBV7-6
J: TRBJ1-5

CDR3: CASSLGGTASRNTGELFF
V: TRBV11-1
J: TRBJ2-2

CDR3: CASSKTSDRTDTQYF
V: TRBV6-1
J: TRBJ2-3

CDR3: CASSERQGYGYTF
V: TRBV6-1
J: TRBJ1-2

CDR3: CASSLGVRGGGYTF
V: TRBV7-2
J: TRBJ1-2

CDR3: CASSTVLAGAYNEQFF
V: TRBV7-2
J: TRBJ2-1

CDR3: CSARLPPGLAGVSGYEQYF
V: TRBV20-1
J: TRBJ2-7

CDR3: CASRRRDRVSPLHF
V: TRBV27
J: TRBJ1-6

CDR3: CSVYRGGELFF
V: TRBV29-1
J: TRBJ2-2

CDR3: CASKLPGTTYNSPLHF
V: TRBV7-8
J: TRBJ1-6

CDR3: CATSRVSSGAGSGYTF
V: TRBV15
J: TRBJ1-2

CDR3: CASSQGTSGRAYEQYF
V: TRBV4-1
J: TRBJ2-7

CDR3: CASSAGGAAGNTIYF
V: TRBV18
J: TRBJ1-3

CDR3: CASSHLQGPYEQYF
V: TRBV3-1
J: TRBJ2-7

CDR3: CASSQESWTGLRTDTQYF
V: TRBV14
J: TRBJ2-3

CDR3: CASTPTSGIVNEQFF
V: TRBV6-1
J: TRBJ2-1

CDR3: CASSQDGETQYF
V: TRBV7-3
J: TRBJ2-5

CDR3: CSVEGRFYNEQFF
V: TRBV29-1
J: TRBJ2-1

CDR3: CASSGLTGMGQPQHF
V: TRBV12-3/TRBV12-4
J: TRBJ1-5

CDR3: CASSPPGTIQNIQYF
V: TRBV19
J: TRBJ2-4

CDR3: CSVGSYEKLFF
V: TRBV29-1
J: TRBJ1-4